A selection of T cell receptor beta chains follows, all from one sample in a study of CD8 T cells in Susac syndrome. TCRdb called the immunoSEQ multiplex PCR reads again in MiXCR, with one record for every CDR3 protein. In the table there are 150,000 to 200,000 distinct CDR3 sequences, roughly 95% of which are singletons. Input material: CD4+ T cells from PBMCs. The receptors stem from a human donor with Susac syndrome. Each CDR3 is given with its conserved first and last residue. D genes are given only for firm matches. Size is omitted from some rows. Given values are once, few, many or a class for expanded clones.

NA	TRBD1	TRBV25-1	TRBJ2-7	CASSPRGSLRAEQYF	TGTGCCAGCAGTCCCAGGGGGAGCCTACGGGCCGAGCAGTACTTC
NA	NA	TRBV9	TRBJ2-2	CASSVGKDDPYHGELFF	TGTGCCAGCAGCGTAGGTAAGGACGATCCTTACCACGGGGAGCTGTTTTTT
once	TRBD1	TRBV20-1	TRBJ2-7	CSAPGILGTGIPYEQYF	TGCAGTGCTCCCGGCATCCTCGGGACAGGGATCCCCTACGAGCAGTACTTC
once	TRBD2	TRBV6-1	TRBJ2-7	CASRIAGGYEQYF	TGTGCCAGCAGGATAGCGGGAGGCTACGAGCAGTACTTC
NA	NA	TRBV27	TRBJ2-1	CASSLIGGLNNEQFF	TGTGCCAGCAGTTTGATCGGGGGGCTGAACAATGAGCAGTTCTTC
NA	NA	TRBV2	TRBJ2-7	CASSVRGSGQYF	TGTGCCAGCAGTGTTAGGGGTAGCGGGCAGTACTTC
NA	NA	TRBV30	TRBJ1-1	CAWSVDSMNTEAFF	TGTGCCTGGAGTGTGGATAGCATGAACACTGAAGCTTTCTTT
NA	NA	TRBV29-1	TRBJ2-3	CSGTQGDTQYF	TGCAGCGGAACCCAGGGGGATACGCAGTATTTT
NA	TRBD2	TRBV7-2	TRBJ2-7	CASSPTSGSAVEQYF	TGTGCCAGCAGCCCAACTAGCGGGAGTGCAGTCGAGCAGTACTTC
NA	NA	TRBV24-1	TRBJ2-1	CATSDRDNEQFF	TGTGCCACCAGTGACAGGGACAATGAGCAGTTCTTC
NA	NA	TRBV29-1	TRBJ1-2	CSVEDHGPAGGYTF	TGCAGCGTTGAAGATCACGGGCCAGCGGGTGGCTACACCTTC
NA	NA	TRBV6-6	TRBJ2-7	CASSYVTGHISYEQYF	TGTGCCAGCAGTTACGTCACAGGGCACATCTCCTACGAGCAGTACTTC
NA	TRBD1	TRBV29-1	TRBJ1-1	CSVEGQGAGEAFF	TGCAGCGTTGAAGGGCAGGGGGCTGGTGAAGCTTTCTTT
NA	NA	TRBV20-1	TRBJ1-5	CSARRDTNQPQHF	TGCAGTGCTAGAAGGGACACCAATCAGCCCCAGCATTTT
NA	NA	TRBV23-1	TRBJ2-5	CATREETQYF	TGCGCCACCAGGGAAGAGACCCAGTACTTC
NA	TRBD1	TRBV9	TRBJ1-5	CASSAGQGGGQPQHF	TGTGCCAGCAGCGCGGGACAGGGGGGCGGTCAGCCCCAGCATTTT
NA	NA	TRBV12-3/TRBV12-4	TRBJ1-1	CATRVDTEAFF	TGTGCCACTAGGGTGGACACTGAAGCTTTCTTT
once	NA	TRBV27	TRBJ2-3	CASSYASSTDTQYF	TGTGCCAGCAGTTATGCTAGCAGCACAGATACGCAGTATTTT
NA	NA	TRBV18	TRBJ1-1	CASSREGGMNTEAFF	TGTGCCAGCTCACGGGAGGGCGGCATGAACACTGAAGCTTTCTTT
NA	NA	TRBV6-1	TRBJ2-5	CASNWGHQETQYF	TGTGCCAGCAATTGGGGGCACCAAGAGACCCAGTACTTC
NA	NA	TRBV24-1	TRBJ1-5	CATSDPRSNQPQHF	TGTGCCACCAGTGACCCCAGGAGTAATCAGCCCCAGCATTTT
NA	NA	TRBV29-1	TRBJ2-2	CSVYGRSDGELFF	TGCAGCGTTTATGGCCGTTCGGACGGGGAGCTGTTTTTT
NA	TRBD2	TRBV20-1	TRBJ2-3	CSARDGAGVNTDTQYF	TGCAGTGCTAGAGATGGAGCGGGGGTGAACACAGATACGCAGTATTTT
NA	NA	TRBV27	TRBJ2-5	CASSLSSRETQYF	TGTGCCAGCAGTTTATCGTCTAGGGAGACCCAGTACTTC
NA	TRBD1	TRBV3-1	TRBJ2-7	CASNNRGDKAEQYF	TGTGCCAGCAATAACAGGGGCGATAAGGCCGAGCAGTACTTC
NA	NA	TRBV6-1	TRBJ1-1	CASSDRFSKTEAFF	TGTGCCAGCAGTGACAGATTCTCGAAGACTGAAGCTTTCTTT
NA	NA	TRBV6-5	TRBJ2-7	CASSQPGLSYEQYF	TGTGCCAGCAGTCAGCCGGGTCTCTCCTACGAGCAGTACTTC
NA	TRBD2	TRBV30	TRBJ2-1	CAWSRAGGTNEQFF	TGTGCCTGGAGTAGGGCGGGAGGGACTAATGAGCAGTTCTTC
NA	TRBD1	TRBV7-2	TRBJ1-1	CASSLATGAVTEAFF	TGTGCCAGCAGCTTAGCTACAGGGGCGGTCACTGAAGCTTTCTTT
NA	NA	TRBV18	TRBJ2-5	CASSPDYLQYF	TGTGCCAGCTCACCGGACTACCTGCAGTACTTC
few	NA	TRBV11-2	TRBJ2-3	CASSFNTDTQYF	TGTGCCAGCAGCTTCAATACAGATACGCAGTATTTT
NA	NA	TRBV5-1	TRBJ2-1	CASSFLSEQFF	TGCGCCAGCAGCTTTCTATCTGAGCAGTTCTTC
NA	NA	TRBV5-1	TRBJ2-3	CASSLDGPDTQYF	TGCGCCAGCAGCTTGGACGGGCCAGATACGCAGTATTTT
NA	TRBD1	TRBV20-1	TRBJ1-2	CSPPGGHYGYTF	TGCAGTCCCCCAGGGGGTCACTATGGCTACACCTTC
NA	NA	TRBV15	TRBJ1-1	CATSTPQGRGTEAFF	TGTGCCACCAGCACCCCACAAGGGCGGGGGACTGAAGCTTTCTTT
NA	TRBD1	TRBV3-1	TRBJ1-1	CASSQDRWTGLITEAFF	TGTGCCAGCAGCCAAGATCGTTGGACAGGCTTGATCACTGAAGCTTTCTTT
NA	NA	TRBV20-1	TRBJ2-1	CSARLWDSSSYNEQFF	TGCAGTGCTCGGTTATGGGATTCGAGCTCCTACAATGAGCAGTTCTTC
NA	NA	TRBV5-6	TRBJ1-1	CASSSVTRGDAFF	TGTGCCAGCAGCTCGGTGACCCGGGGGGATGCTTTCTTT
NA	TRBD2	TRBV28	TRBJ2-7	CASSSPTSGRGEQYF	TGTGCCAGCAGTTCCCCGACTAGCGGGAGGGGTGAGCAGTACTTC
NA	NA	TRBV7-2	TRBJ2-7	CASSLKPHDEQYF	TGTGCCAGCAGCTTAAAACCTCACGACGAGCAGTACTTC
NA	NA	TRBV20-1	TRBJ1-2	CSARDGGGYGYTF	TGCAGTGCTAGAGATGGGGGTGGCTATGGCTACACCTTC
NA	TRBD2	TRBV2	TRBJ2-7	CASSVAGAHEQYF	TGTGCCAGCAGCGTAGCGGGAGCACACGAGCAGTACTTC
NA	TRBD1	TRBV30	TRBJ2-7	CAWSPGQINEQYF	TGTGCCTGGAGTCCGGGACAGATAAACGAGCAGTACTTC
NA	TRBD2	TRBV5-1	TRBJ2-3	CASSSGSGTDTQYF	TGCGCCAGCAGCTCTGGTAGCGGGACAGATACGCAGTATTTT
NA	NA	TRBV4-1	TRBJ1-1	CASSERDRAFF	TGCGCCAGCAGCGAGCGGGACCGCGCTTTCTTT
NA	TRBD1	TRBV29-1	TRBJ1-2	CSAVGQGKGYTF	TGCAGCGCCGTGGGACAGGGGAAAGGCTACACCTTC
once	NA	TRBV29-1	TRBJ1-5	CSVQRGNQPQHF	TGCAGCGTTCAAAGAGGGAATCAGCCCCAGCATTTT
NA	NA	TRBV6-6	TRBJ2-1	CASRDRDYNEQFF	TGTGCCAGCAGAGACCGGGACTACAATGAGCAGTTCTTC
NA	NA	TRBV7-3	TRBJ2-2	CASSKAGAINTGELFF	TGTGCCAGCAGCAAAGCAGGTGCTATAAACACCGGGGAGCTGTTTTTT
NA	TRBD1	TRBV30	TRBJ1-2	CAWSTRDRALFGYTF	TGTGCCTGGAGTACCCGGGACAGGGCATTATTTGGCTACACCTTC
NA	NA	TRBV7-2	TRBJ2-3	CASSLPLAPSTDTQYF	TGTGCCAGCAGCTTACCCCTAGCGCCTAGCACAGATACGCAGTATTTT
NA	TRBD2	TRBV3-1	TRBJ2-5	CASSPTLGGGQETQYF	TGTGCCAGCAGCCCAACCCTGGGGGGAGGGCAAGAGACCCAGTACTTC
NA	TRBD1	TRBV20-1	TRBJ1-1	CSATGGTEAFF	TGCAGTGCTACAGGGGGCACTGAAGCTTTCTTT
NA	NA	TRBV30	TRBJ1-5	CAWSVAGHQPQHF	TGTGCCTGGAGTGTCGCAGGACATCAGCCCCAGCATTTT